The T cell receptor beta chain under discussion was sequenced for a study of shared clonotypes between healthy human individuals. Study-wide points: Relative to clonotypes present in all four donors, those not shared had lower generation probabilities. Shared clonotypes: about 5.3% naive CD4, around 4% naive CD8, roughly 2.2% memory CD4, approximately 0.37% memory CD8. In this cohort, only blood was sampled, and tissue repertoires likely differ. Measured sharing among donors was expected to vary with sequencing depth.

The protocol was immunoSEQ multiplex PCR, while the TCRdb copy is restricted to in-frame clones and leaves out a portion. The table lists around 1,900,000 clones, just under 95% of them singletons. On this clone: The antigen remains undetermined.

It was CD45RO-negative cells, positively selected for CCR7, that made up naive CD8 cells, with terminally differentiated effector memory CD45RA+ cells excluded. The sample consisted of naive CD8+ T cells from PBMCs. The TCR comes from a man between 18 and 29 years old in good health. Some clones in this sample may be carry-over from other donors' samples.

The CDR3 region is CASSQGLAGEGGADTQYF. CDR3 DNA sequence: TGTGCCAGCAGCCAGGGACTAGCGGGAGAGGGTGGTGCAGATACGCAGTATTTT. The chain uses TRBV7-8 and TRBJ2-3; 14 bases fit TRBD2. Germline CDR1 and CDR2: SGHVS and FQNEAQ. The V segment lost 5 bases and the J segment 4 bases; nucleotides outside the gene matches: 11. The CDR3 extends over 18 amino acids.